A single sample gave rise to the 30 T cell receptor beta chains below, sequenced in a study of response to subunit inactivated influenza vaccine. TCRdb passed the RT-PCR reads through MiXCR, listing each CDR3 protein once. In the table there are more than 150,000 distinct CDR3 sequences, around 9.2% of which are singletons. Sample: non-naive T cells sorted from PBMCs, taken on the day of vaccination. The receptors derive from a man aged 45-65 years who received an inactivated influenza vaccine.

This clonotype was observed a handful of times. The chain carries TRBV6-5 and TRBJ2-5, with 8 positions matching TRBD2. With 1 base clipped from V and 2 bases from J, the junction kept 6 bases outside the gene matches. The CDR3 is 16 amino acids. Germline CDR1 MNHEY, CDR2 SVGAGI. CDR3: CASSYFGGVGQETQYF. CDR3 DNA: TGTGCCAGCAGTTACTTCGGGGGGGTAGGGCAAGAGACCCAGTACTTC.

The CDR3 DNA reads TGTGCCAGCAGTACGGGCACCGGGGAGCTGTTTTTT. Amino acids: CASSTGTGELFF. The chain combines TRBV13 with TRBJ2-2; no clear D. V lost 6 bases and J 4 bases, leaving 6 bases between the germline ends. Per the germline V gene, CDR1 is PRHDT and CDR2 is FYEKMQ (reference sequence). CDR3 size: 12 residues. Variable domain in full (rest from reference TRBV13 and TRBJ2-2): AAGVIQSPRHLIKEKRETATLKCYPIPRHDTVYWYQQGPGQDPQFLISFYEKMQSDKGSIPDRFSAQQFSDYHSELNMSSLELGDSALYFCASSTGTGELFFGEGSRLTVL.

The chain carries TRBV5-6 and TRBJ2-5; 7 bases are shared with TRBD1. The ends lost 7 bases at V and 4 bases at J; junction bases unmatched: 4. The CDR3 is made up of 12 amino acids. CDR1 and CDR2 (germline): SGHDT, YYEEEE. CDR3: CASHNRGETQYF. The DNA of the CDR3 is TGTGCCAGCCATAACAGGGGAGAGACCCAGTACTTC.

This clonotype was seen repeatedly, ten times or more. The V and J genes are TRBV12-3 or TRBV12-4 and TRBJ2-7; D gene ambiguous. The CDR3 runs 13 residues. V was trimmed by 5 bases and J by 4 bases, leaving 12 bases between them. In DNA, the CDR3 is TGTGCCAGCAGTCCCTCGTCCGAGTACGAGCAGTACTTC. Its protein is CASSPSSEYEQYF.

This clonotype was recorded many times. V usage is TRBV15 and J usage is TRBJ2-1; possible D gene TRBD2, 6 bases. This CDR3 has 15 residues. CDR1 and CDR2 (germline): LNHNV, YYDKDF (reference sequence). Trimming removed 0 bases at V and 5 bases at J, with 11 bases between. The DNA of the CDR3 is TGTGCCACCAGCAGAGATCTGGCGGGAAACAATGAGCAGTTCTTC. Protein: CATSRDLAGNNEQFF.

This clonotype was found many times. The chain couples TRBV4-2 to TRBJ2-1, with 8 nucleotides matching TRBD2. The germline CDR1 and CDR2 sequences are LGHNA and YNFKEQ. There are 17 residues in the CDR3. J lost 5 bases, V lost 1 base, and 10 bases had no gene match. This CDR3 is CASSQVGAGVLNNEQFF. The CDR3 nucleotides are TGTGCCAGCAGCCAAGTAGGAGCGGGAGTTTTGAACAATGAGCAGTTCTTC.

J is TRBJ2-7 and V is TRBV7-9; the match to TRBD2 covers 11 bases. Trimming at V came to 2 bases and at J to 5 bases, leaving 8 bases not matched to a gene. Germline V gives CDR1 SEHNR, CDR2 FQNEAQ (reference sequence). There are 16 residues in the CDR3. CDR3 sequence reads: CASSLLGLAGLDEQYF. In nucleotides, the CDR3 is TGTGCCAGCAGCTTACTCGGACTAGCGGGTCTTGACGAGCAGTACTTC.

The chain recombines TRBV28 with TRBJ2-3, with D unclear. Germline V gene data show CDR1 as MDHEN and CDR2 as SYDVKM. Trimming pared 4 bases from V and 4 bases from J, leaving 3 bases between. The CDR3 spans 11 residues. As DNA, the CDR3 is TGTGCCAGCAGTTACCCAGATACGCAGTATTTT. This translates into CASSYPDTQYF.

This clonotype has a handful of counts. The rearrangement links TRBV7-8 to TRBJ2-1, with a possible D match to TRBD1 (6 bases). Trimming took off 5 bases at V and 6 bases at J, with 17 bases between the two ends. Germline V gene sequence: CDR1 SGHVS, CDR2 FQNEAQ. This CDR3 region has 15 residues. The CDR3: CASSTGTHPTNEQFF. In nucleotides, the CDR3 is TGTGCCAGCAGCACCGGGACACACCCCACCAATGAGCAGTTCTTC.

CDR3 in amino acids: CASSLPRPDRVGGNTIYF. The CDR3 DNA follows: TGTGCCAGCAGCTTACCCAGACCGGACAGGGTTGGGGGAAACACCATATATTTT. The V gene is TRBV11-2, the J gene TRBJ1-3; 8 positions agree with TRBD1. The germline gives CDR1 SGHAT, CDR2 FQNNGV. The CDR3 has 18 residues. With V trimmed by 2 bases and J by 4 bases, 13 bases remained unmatched.

This clonotype was seen at least ten times. The chain has TRBV3-1 and TRBJ1-5; 8 nucleotides match TRBD1. The CDR3 has 15 amino acids. CDR1 LGHDT and CDR2 YNNKEL come from the germline V gene (reference sequence). The ends lost 1 base at V and 4 bases at J; junction bases unmatched: 3. The CDR3 sequence: CASSQGTGGNQPQHF. In DNA, the CDR3 is TGTGCCAGCAGCCAAGGAACAGGGGGGAATCAGCCCCAGCATTTT.

This clonotype was seen only once. This chain links TRBV3-1 with TRBJ2-3; 7 bases match TRBD2. The CDR3 is made up of 16 amino acids. V lost 4 bases and J lost 6; bases outside the gene matches: 13. Germline V CDR1 and CDR2: LGHDT, YNNKEL (reference sequence). CDR3 region: CASSPGGLPGGDTQYF. The CDR3 region has the DNA TGTGCCAGCAGCCCCGGCGGCCTCCCCGGGGGGGATACGCAGTATTTT.

This clonotype came up many times. The chain has TRBV7-2 and TRBJ2-1, with D hard to call. This CDR3 region has 14 residues. Germline loops: CDR1 SGHTA, CDR2 FQGNSA. Between the trimmed V and J ends, which lost 0 bases and 6 bases, there was a span of 9 bases. This CDR3 is CASSLAGVANEQFF. The CDR3 DNA follows: TGTGCCAGCAGCTTAGCTGGCGTCGCCAATGAGCAGTTCTTC.

This clonotype has only a few counts. The chain employs TRBV12-3 or TRBV12-4 and TRBJ2-1, with 7 positions matching TRBD1. This CDR3 contains 13 residues. The trim removed 6 bases at V and 9 bases at J, leaving 8 bases unmatched. The CDR3 loop is CASRQTGLVEQFF. The CDR3 region has the DNA TGTGCCAGCAGACAGACAGGGTTAGTTGAGCAGTTCTTC.

There are a few counts of this clonotype. The chain links TRBV20-1 to TRBJ2-1, with 8 bases aligning to TRBD2. The ends lost 3 bases at V and 4 bases at J; junction bases unmatched: 5. Germline V gene sequence: CDR1 DFQATT, CDR2 SNEGSKA (reference sequence). The CDR3 contains 14 residues. In DNA form, the CDR3 reads TGCAGTGCTAGTCGACTAGCGACTTACAATGAGCAGTTCTTC. It translates to CSASRLATYNEQFF.

The chain links TRBV29-1 to TRBJ2-3; D gene ambiguous. Per germline, CDR1 SQVTM and CDR2 ANQGSEA. The V end lost 7 bases, the J end lost 1 base, and 9 bases lay between the germline ends. CDR3 length equals 12 residues. Written as DNA, the CDR3 is TGCAGCGCCGAGATACGCACAGATACGCAGTATTTT. Amino acid sequence: CSAEIRTDTQYF.

This sequence joins TRBV6-5 and TRBJ2-3; D is undetermined. Trimming took 0 bases from V and 6 from J, leaving 7 bases between them. Germline CDR1 MNHEY, CDR2 SVGAGI. There are 13 residues in the CDR3. CDR3 sequence: CASSYSSTDTQYF. The CDR3 DNA follows: TGTGCCAGCAGTTACTCAAGTACTGATACGCAGTATTTT.

This clonotype was counted between two and nine times. V gene TRBV5-1 combines with J gene TRBJ2-3; 9 bases match TRBD1. The CDR3 covers 16 residues. Germline CDR1 and CDR2: SGHRS and YFSETQ. V lost 4 bases, J lost 2 bases, and 8 bases stayed unmatched. This CDR3 reads CASSLRTGVVTDTQYF. The CDR3 DNA is TGCGCCAGCAGCCTGAGGACAGGGGTGGTCACAGATACGCAGTATTTT.

This chain joins TRBV7-3 and TRBJ2-3, with TRBD2 matching 7 bases. Germline V CDR1 and CDR2: SGHTA, FQGTGA. V shed 1 base and J 0 bases; nucleotides not matched to a gene: 1. The CDR3 is 15 amino acids. The CDR3 DNA is TGTGCCAGCAGCTTAATGGGACTAAGCACAGATACGCAGTATTTT. This sequence encodes CASSLMGLSTDTQYF.

This clonotype was counted a few times. The chain joins TRBV28 to TRBJ2-5; 7 bases map to TRBD2. V dropped 4 bases and J dropped 5; count of bases not matched to a gene: 7. CDR3 length equals 14 residues. The germline CDR1 and CDR2 sequences are MDHEN and SYDVKM. The CDR3 reads CASSSPRGVETQYF. CDR3 DNA sequence: TGTGCCAGCAGTTCGCCCCGGGGGGTGGAGACCCAGTACTTC.

The chain joins TRBV7-2 to TRBJ2-6, with a weak D call TRBD1 (5 bases). The germline V gene encodes CDR1 SGHTA and CDR2 FQGNSA. This CDR3 contains 15 residues. Trimming shortened V by 11 bases and J by 4 bases, and 18 bases separated the two germline ends. In DNA, the CDR3 is TGTGCCGGGGCAAGGGGTGATGGGGGGGCCAACGTCCTGACTTTC. It codes for CAGARGDGGANVLTF.

CDR3 region: CASTDRDRADSPLHF. In DNA form, the CDR3 reads TGTGCCAGCACAGACAGGGACAGGGCGGATTCACCCCTCCACTTT. The genes are TRBV4-2 and TRBJ1-6; 9 nucleotides align to TRBD1. Germline loops: CDR1 LGHNA, CDR2 YNFKEQ. The length of the CDR3 is 15 residues. Trimming at V came to 7 bases and at J to 8 bases, leaving 9 bases not matched to a gene.

This clonotype turned up a few times. The J gene is TRBJ2-3, the V gene TRBV6-1, with 9 bases fitting TRBD2. V was clipped by 7 bases and J by 7 bases; unmatched bases: 15. This CDR3 spans 16 amino acids. The germline V gene has CDR1 MNHNS and CDR2 SASEGT. The chain's CDR3 is CASKGLAGAELYTQYF. In DNA form, the CDR3 reads TGTGCCAGCAAAGGTTTAGCGGGGGCAGAGTTATATACGCAGTATTTT.

This clonotype was observed a few times. The chain combines TRBV7-9 with TRBJ1-2; D is possibly TRBD1 (6 bases). CDR3 length: 14 residues. CDR1 and CDR2 (germline): SEHNR, FQNEAQ (reference sequence). V was clipped by 11 bases and J by 4 bases, with 20 bases between them. This CDR3 is CAGGEGGSSYGYTF. Written as DNA, the CDR3 is TGTGCCGGAGGAGAGGGGGGGTCTAGCTATGGCTACACCTTC.

This chain connects TRBV6-2 or TRBV6-3 to TRBJ2-7; weak D call: TRBD1 (6 bases). Trimming shortened V by 8 bases and J by 2 bases, and 10 bases separated the two germline ends. The CDR3 length is 12 residues. Per the germline V gene, CDR1 is MNHEY and CDR2 is SVGEGT. The CDR3 sequence: CASEGQTYEQYF. The CDR3 DNA follows: TGTGCCAGCGAAGGACAGACCTACGAGCAGTACTTC.

This clonotype has a count of ten or more. The V gene is TRBV29-1, the J gene TRBJ2-2, with a tentative D call TRBD1 (6 bases). Trimming left V 7 bases short and J 6 bases short, with 9 bases between. There are 11 residues in the CDR3. The germline CDR1 and CDR2 sequences are SQVTM and ANQGSEA. The CDR3 is CSAGQSGELFF. CDR3 bases: TGCAGCGCCGGACAGTCCGGGGAGCTGTTTTTT.

The chain joins TRBV11-3 to TRBJ2-1, with D maybe TRBD1 (6 bases). The CDR3 consists of 15 residues. With 2 bases removed from V and 5 bases from J, the gap between germline ends came to 13 bases. Looked up from germline, CDR1 is SGHNT and CDR2 is YENEEA. CDR3 sequence: CASSLMGQTNNEQFF. The CDR3 DNA follows: TGTGCCAGCAGCTTAATGGGACAAACGAACAATGAGCAGTTCTTC.

In this sample, this clonotype turned up many times. CDR3 DNA: TGCAGCGTTGAAGTCGGGACGAGGGGGGAGACCCAGTACTTC. Translation gives CSVEVGTRGETQYF. The rearrangement uses TRBV29-1 and TRBJ2-5, with a weak D call TRBD1 (6 bases). Between the trimmed V and J ends, which lost 1 base and 5 bases, there was a span of 14 bases. The germline V gene has CDR1 SQVTM and CDR2 ANQGSEA. The CDR3 runs to 14 residues.

The sample holds a few counts of this clonotype. The V call is TRBV5-1, the J call TRBJ2-2, with D unresolved. The germline V gene encodes CDR1 SGHRS and CDR2 YFSETQ. The CDR3 contains 16 residues. The V end was cut by 0 bases, the J end by 3 bases, with 12 bases between. CDR3 residues: CASSLDGWVDTGELFF. CDR3 bases: TGCGCCAGCAGCTTGGACGGGTGGGTGGACACCGGGGAGCTGTTTTTT. The entire variable domain, with the rest obtained from reference TRBV5-1 and TRBJ2-2, is as follows: KAGVTQTPRYLIKTRGQQVTLSCSPISGHRSVSWYQQTPGQGLQFLFEYFSETQRNKGNFPGRFSGRQFSNSRSEMNVSTLELGDSALYLCASSLDGWVDTGELFFGEGSRLTVL.

On this clonotype: A much larger clone sits a single nucleotide away, making a read error possible. The chain uses TRBV2 and TRBJ2-2, with 12 bases identical to TRBD2. The germline V gene has CDR1 SNHLY and CDR2 FYNNEI. V trimming: 5 bases; J trimming: 4 bases; junction bases outside the gene matches: 2. The CDR3 sequence is 15 residues long. CDR3: CASSLAGGITGELFF. In DNA form, the CDR3 reads TGTGCCAGCAGTCTAGCGGGGGGGATCACCGGGGAGCTGTTTTTT.